This entry features one T cell receptor beta chain sequence. This specimen belongs to a study of blood T cell repertoires in COVID-19. Overall study context: Acute-phase and convalescent COVID-19 samples originated in the United States, Italy and Spain. In each case, the material was cDNA or gDNA derived from T cells, B-cell-depleted T cells, or PBMCs.

The CDR3 covers 15 residues. Germline CDR1 reads SGHRS; CDR2 reads YFSETQ. Deletions cut 3 bases from V and 3 bases from J, with 16 bases between. Here immunoSEQ multiplex PCR was the method, and the copy in TCRdb shows in-frame clones only, minus some. Of more than 150,000 clones in the sample, 70% to 85% were seen once. This sequence was found in a man between 45 and 60 years old who had recovered from COVID-19. The chain has TRBV5-1 and TRBJ2-7; a possible D gene is TRBD1 (5 bases). Sequenced material: peripheral blood. The CDR3 DNA reads as TGCGCCAGCAGCTCAGTGGACAAAATAGGCTACGAGCAGTACTTC. Amino acids: CASSSVDKIGYEQYF.